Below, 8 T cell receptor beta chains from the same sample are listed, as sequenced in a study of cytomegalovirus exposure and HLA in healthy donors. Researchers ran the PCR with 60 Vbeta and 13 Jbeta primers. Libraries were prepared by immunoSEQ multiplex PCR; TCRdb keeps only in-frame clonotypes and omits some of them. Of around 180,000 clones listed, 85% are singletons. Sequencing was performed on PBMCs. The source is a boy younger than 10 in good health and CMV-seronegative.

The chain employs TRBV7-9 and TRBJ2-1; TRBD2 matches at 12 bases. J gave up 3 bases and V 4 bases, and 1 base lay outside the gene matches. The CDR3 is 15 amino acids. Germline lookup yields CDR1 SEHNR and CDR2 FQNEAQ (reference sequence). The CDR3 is CASSSTSGSYNEQFF. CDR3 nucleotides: TGTGCCAGCAGCTCGACTAGCGGGAGCTACAATGAGCAGTTCTTC.

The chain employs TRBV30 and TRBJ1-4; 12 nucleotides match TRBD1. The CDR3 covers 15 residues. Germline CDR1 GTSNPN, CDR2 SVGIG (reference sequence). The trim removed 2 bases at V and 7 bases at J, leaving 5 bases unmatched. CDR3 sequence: CAWSTGQGAGEKLFF. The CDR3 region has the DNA TGTGCCTGGAGTACGGGACAGGGGGCGGGTGAAAAACTGTTTTTT.

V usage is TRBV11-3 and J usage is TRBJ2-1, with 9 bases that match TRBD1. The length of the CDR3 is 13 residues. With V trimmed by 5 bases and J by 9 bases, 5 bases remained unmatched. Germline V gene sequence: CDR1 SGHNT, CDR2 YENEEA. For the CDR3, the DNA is TGTGCCAGCAGCCTCGGACAGGGGAGTGAGCAGTTCTTC. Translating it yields CASSLGQGSEQFF.

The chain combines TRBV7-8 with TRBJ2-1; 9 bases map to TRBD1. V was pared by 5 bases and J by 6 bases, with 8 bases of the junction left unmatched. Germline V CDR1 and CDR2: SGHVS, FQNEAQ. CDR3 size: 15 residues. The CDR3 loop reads CASSPPGQGSNEQFF. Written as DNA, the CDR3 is TGTGCCAGCAGCCCACCGGGACAGGGATCCAATGAGCAGTTCTTC.

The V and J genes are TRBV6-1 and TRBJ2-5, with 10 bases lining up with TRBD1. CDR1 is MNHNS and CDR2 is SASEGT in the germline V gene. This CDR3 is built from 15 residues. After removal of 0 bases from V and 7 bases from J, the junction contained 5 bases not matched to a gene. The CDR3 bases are TGTGCCAGCAGTGAAGCGACAGGGGGCGCATGGACCCAGTACTTC. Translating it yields CASSEATGGAWTQYF.

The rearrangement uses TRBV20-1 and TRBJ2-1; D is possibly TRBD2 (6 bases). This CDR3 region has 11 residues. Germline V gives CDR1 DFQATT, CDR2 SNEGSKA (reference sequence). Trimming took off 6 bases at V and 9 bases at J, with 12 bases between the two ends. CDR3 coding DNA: TGCAGTGCGGAGGGTTTTGGTGAGCAGTTCTTC. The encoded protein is CSAEGFGEQFF.

CDR3 in DNA: TGTGCCTGGAGTGTACTGGGGGGACAGGGGTATGGCTACACCTTC. It is translated as CAWSVLGGQGYGYTF. This chain joins TRBV30 and TRBJ1-2; 10 nucleotides line up with TRBD1. Germline assignment: CDR1 GTSNPN and CDR2 SVGIG (reference sequence). This CDR3 spans 15 amino acids. The V gene end was trimmed by 0 bases and the J gene end by 5 bases; junction bases not matched to a gene: 6.

CDR3 region: CASSPTGFGGWVESPLHF. CDR3 DNA: TGTGCCAGCAGTCCGACAGGGTTTGGGGGTTGGGTGGAATCACCCCTCCACTTT. This rearrangement joins TRBV27 to TRBJ1-6, with 7 bases lining up with TRBD1. The germline V gene encodes CDR1 MNHEY and CDR2 SMNVEV (reference sequence). The CDR3 has 18 amino acids. Trimming removed 5 bases from V and 10 bases from J; junction bases left unmatched: 20.